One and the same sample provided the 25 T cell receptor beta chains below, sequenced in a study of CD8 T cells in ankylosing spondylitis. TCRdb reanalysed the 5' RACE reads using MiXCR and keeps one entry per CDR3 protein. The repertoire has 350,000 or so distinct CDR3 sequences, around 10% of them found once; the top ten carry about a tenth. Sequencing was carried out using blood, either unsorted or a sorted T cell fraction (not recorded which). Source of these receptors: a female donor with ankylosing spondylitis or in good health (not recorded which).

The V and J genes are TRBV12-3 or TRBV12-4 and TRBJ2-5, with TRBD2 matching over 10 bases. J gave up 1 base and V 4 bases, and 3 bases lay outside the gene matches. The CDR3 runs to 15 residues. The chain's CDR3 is CASSYGLAAQETQYF. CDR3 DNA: TGTGCCAGCAGTTACGGACTAGCGGCCCAAGAGACCCAGTACTTC.

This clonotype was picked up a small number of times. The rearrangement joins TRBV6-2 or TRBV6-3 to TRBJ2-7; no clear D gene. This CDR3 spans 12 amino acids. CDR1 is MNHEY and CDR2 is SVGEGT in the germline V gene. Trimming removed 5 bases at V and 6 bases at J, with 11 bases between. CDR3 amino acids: CASSPPAAEQYF. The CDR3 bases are TGTGCCAGCAGTCCTCCCGCGGCCGAGCAGTACTTC.

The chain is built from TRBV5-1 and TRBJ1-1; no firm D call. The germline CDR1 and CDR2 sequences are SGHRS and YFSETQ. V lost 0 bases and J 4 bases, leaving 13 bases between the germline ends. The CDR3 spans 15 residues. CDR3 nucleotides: TGCGCCAGCAGCTTGGGGCATGGGGATTTCACTGAAGCTTTCTTT. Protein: CASSLGHGDFTEAFF.

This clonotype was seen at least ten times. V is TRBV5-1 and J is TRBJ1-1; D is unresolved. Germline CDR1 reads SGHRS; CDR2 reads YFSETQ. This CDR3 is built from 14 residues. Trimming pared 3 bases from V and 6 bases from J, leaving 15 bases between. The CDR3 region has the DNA TGCGCCAGCAGCTGGGAGTACCGCAGCCCTGAAGCTTTCTTT. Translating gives CASSWEYRSPEAFF.

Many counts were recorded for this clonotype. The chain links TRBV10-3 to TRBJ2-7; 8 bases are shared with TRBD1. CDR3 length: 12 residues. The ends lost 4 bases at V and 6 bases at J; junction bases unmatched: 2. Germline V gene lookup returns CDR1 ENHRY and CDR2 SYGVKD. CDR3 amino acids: CAISVDRGEQYF. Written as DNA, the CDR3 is TGTGCCATCAGTGTTGACAGGGGCGAGCAGTACTTC.

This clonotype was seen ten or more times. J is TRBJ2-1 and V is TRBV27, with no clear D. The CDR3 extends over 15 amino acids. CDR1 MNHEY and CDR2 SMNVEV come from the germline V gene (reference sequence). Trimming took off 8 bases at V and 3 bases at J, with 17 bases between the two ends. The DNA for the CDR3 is TGTGCCAGCGGTATCCTTGTCAGTATCTACAATGAGCAGTTCTTC. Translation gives CASGILVSIYNEQFF.

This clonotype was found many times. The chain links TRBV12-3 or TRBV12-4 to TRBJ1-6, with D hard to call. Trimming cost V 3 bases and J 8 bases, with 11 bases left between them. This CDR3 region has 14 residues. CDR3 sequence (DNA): TGTGCCAGCAGTTTTGGAAGCCGGGATTCACCCCTCCACTTT. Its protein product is CASSFGSRDSPLHF.

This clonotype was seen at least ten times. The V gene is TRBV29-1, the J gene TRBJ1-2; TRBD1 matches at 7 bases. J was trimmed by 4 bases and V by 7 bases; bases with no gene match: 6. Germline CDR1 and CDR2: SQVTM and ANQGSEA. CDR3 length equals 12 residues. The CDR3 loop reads CSGRDRGYGYTF. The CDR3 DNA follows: TGCAGCGGCCGGGACAGAGGCTATGGCTACACCTTC.

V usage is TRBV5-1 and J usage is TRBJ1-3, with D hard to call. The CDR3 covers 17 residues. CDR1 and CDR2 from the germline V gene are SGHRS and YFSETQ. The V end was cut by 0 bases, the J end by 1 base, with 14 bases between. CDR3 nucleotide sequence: TGCGCCAGCAGCTTGGGAAGGGCCCGCATTTCTGGAAACACCATATATTTT. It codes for CASSLGRARISGNTIYF.

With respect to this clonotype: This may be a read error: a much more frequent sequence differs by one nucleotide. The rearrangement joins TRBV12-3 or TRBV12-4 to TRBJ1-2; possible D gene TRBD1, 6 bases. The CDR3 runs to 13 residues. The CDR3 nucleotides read TGTGCCATTAGAGGGGGTGAGAACTATGGCGACACCTTC. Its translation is CAIRGGENYGDTF.

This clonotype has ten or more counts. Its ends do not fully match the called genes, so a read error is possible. CDR3 amino acids: CAGSGASGSKNIQYF. The CDR3 bases are TGTGCCGGCAGTGGGGCTAGCGGCTCCAAAAACATTCAGTACTTC. The chain recombines TRBV7-2 with TRBJ2-4, with 7 bases matching TRBD2. The CDR3 runs to 15 residues. Germline assignment: CDR1 SGHTA and CDR2 FQGNSA. The whole variable domain, remainder taken from reference TRBV7-2 and TRBJ2-4, is GAGVSQSPSNKVTEKGKDVELRCDPISGHTALYWYRQSLGQGLEFLIYFQGNSAPDKSGLPSDRFSAERTGGSVSTLTIQRTQQEDSAVYLCAGSGASGSKNIQYFGAGTRLSVL.

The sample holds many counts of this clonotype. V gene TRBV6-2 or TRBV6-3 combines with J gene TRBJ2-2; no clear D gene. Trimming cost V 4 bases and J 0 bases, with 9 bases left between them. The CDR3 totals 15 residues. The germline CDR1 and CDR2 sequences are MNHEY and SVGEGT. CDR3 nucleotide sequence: TGTGCCAGCAGTTTTCGGGCTACGAACACCGGGGAGCTGTTTTTT. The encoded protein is CASSFRATNTGELFF.

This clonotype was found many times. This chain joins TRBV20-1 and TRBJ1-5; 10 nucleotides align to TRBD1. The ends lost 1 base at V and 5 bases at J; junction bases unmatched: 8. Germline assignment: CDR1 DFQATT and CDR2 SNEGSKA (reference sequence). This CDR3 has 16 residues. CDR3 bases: TGCAGTGCTAGAGTATCCGCGGGACAGGGGTATCAGCCCCAGCATTTT. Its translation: CSARVSAGQGYQPQHF.

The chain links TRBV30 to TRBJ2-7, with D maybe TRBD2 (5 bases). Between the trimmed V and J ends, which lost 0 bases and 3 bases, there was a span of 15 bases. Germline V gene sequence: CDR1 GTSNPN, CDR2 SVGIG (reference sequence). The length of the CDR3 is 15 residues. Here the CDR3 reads CAWSVGTGIVYEQYF. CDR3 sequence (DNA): TGTGCCTGGAGTGTAGGTACGGGAATAGTCTACGAGCAGTACTTC.

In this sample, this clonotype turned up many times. DNA for the CDR3: TGCAGTGCGGATTTCAGGGGGGCCGCCGAAAAACTGTTTTTT. Translating gives CSADFRGAAEKLFF. The rearrangement links TRBV20-1 to TRBJ1-4, with 7 bases aligning to TRBD1. This CDR3 spans 14 amino acids. After removal of 6 bases from V and 8 bases from J, the junction contained 12 bases not matched to a gene. Per the germline V gene, CDR1 is DFQATT and CDR2 is SNEGSKA (reference sequence).

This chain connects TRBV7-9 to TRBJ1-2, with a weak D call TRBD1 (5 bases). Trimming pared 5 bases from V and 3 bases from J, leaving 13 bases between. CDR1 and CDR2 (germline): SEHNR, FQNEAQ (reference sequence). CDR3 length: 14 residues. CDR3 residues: CASSPSGGYYGYTF. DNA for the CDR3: TGTGCCAGCAGCCCCAGCGGGGGGTACTATGGCTACACCTTC.

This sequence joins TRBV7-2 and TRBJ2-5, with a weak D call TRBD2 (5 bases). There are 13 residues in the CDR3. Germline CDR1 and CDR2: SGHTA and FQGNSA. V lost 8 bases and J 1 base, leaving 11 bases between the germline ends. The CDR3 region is CASAGMAQETQYF. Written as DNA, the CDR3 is TGTGCCAGCGCCGGGATGGCCCAAGAGACCCAGTACTTC.

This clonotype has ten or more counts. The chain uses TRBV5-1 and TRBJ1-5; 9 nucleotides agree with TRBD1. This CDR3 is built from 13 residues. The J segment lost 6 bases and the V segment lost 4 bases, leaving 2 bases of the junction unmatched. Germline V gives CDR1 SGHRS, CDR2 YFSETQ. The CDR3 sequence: CASSVTGGQPQHF. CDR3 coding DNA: TGCGCCAGCAGCGTGACAGGGGGTCAGCCCCAGCATTTT.

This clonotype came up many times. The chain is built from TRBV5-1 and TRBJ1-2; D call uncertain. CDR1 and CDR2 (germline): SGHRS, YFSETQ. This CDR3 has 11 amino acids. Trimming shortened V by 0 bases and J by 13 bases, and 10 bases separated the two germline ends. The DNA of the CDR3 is TGCGCCAGCAGCTTGGGAGGGCACTGCACCTTC. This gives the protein CASSLGGHCTF. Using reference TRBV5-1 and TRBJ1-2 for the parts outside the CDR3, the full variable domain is KAGVTQTPRYLIKTRGQQVTLSCSPISGHRSVSWYQQTPGQGLQFLFEYFSETQRNKGNFPGRFSGRQFSNSRSEMNVSTLELGDSALYLCASSLGGHCTFGSGTRLTVV.

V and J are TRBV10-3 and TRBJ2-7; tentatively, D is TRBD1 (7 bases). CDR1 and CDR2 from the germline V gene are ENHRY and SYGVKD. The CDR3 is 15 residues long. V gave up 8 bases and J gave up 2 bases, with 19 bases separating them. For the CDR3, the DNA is TGTGCCATCGGGGGAAGTGGAGGGGGCCCCTACGAGCAGTACTTC. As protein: CAIGGSGGGPYEQYF.

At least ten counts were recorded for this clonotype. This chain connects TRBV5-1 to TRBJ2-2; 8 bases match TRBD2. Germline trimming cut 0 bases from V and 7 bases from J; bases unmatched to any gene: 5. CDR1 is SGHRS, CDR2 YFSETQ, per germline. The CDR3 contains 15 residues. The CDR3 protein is CASSLVGLGHGELFF. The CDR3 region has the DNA TGCGCCAGCAGCTTGGTGGGACTAGGACACGGGGAGCTGTTTTTT.

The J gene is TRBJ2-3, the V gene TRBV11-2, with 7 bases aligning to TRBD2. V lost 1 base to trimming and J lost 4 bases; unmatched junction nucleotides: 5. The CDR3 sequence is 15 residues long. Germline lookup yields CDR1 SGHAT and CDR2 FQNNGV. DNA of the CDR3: TGTGCCAGCAGCTTAGCCCTTGGGGGGGCAGATACGCAGTATTTT. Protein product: CASSLALGGADTQYF.

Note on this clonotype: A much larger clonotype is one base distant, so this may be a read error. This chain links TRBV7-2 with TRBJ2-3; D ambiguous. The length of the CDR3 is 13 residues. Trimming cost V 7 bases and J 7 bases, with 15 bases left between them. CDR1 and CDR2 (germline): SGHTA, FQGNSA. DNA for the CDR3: TGTGCCAGCACCTCGACCAGTCGATATACGCAGTATTTT. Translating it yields CASTSTSRYTQYF.

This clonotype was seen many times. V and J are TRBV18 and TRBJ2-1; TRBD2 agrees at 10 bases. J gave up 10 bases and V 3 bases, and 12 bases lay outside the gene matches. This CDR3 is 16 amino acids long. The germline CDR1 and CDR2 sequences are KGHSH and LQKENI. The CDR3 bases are TGTGCCAGCTCACCGAGCGGGGGGGCAATGCTGGCCGAGCAGTTCTTC. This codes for CASSPSGGAMLAEQFF.

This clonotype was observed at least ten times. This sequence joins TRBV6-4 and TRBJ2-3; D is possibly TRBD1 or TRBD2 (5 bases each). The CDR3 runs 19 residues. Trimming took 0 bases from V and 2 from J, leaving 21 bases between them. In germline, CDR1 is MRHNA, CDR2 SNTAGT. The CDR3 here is CASSDSGTSEGRFTDTQYF. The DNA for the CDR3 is TGTGCCAGCAGTGACTCAGGCACCTCTGAGGGGCGGTTCACAGATACGCAGTATTTT.